This T cell receptor (beta chain) was retrieved from a study of post-analysis software for immune sequencing data. Study context: The disease courses covered relapsing-remitting, secondary progressive and progressive-relapsing multiple sclerosis. Whole-study findings and limits: Same-batch preparations were strongly co-clustered by F measure. Diversity measured as normalized Chao1 was significantly lower in multiple sclerosis patients than in controls.

Regarding this clonotype: Its antigen is unknown.

TCR beta cDNA libraries included unique molecular identifiers. T cells numbering 1 to 10 million gave rise to about 540,000 cDNA molecules. TCRdb analysed the PCR reads with MiXCR anew, one entry per CDR3 protein. The table includes about 820,000 distinct CDR3 sequences, roughly 50% detected once. Sequenced material: blood. This clonotype was sampled from a girl between 5 and 17 years old with multiple sclerosis.

CDR3: CASSLGQASEAFF. The CDR3 coding sequence is TGCGCCAGCAGCTTGGGACAGGCTTCGGAAGCTTTCTTT. This chain uses TRBV5-1 with TRBJ1-1, with D tentatively TRBD1 (6 bases). There are 13 residues in the CDR3. Germline CDR1 and CDR2: SGHRS and YFSETQ. V was shortened by 0 bases and J by 8 bases, with 11 bases between the two germline ends. Supplemented by reference TRBV5-1 and TRBJ1-1, the full variable domain reads KAGVTQTPRYLIKTRGQQVTLSCSPISGHRSVSWYQQTPGQGLQFLFEYFSETQRNKGNFPGRFSGRQFSNSRSEMNVSTLELGDSALYLCASSLGQASEAFFGQGTRLTVV.